The 30 T cell receptor beta chains below all came from one sample that was sequenced in a study of T cell responses to AZD1222 COVID-19 vaccine. Sequencing used immunoSEQ multiplex PCR; TCRdb keeps in-frame clones, though not all of them. The sample lists over 120,000 clones, around 92% occurring once. The sample here was peripheral blood, taken after recovery from COVID-19. The receptors stem from an adult who had recovered from COVID-19.

This clone occurred once. This chain links TRBV5-1 with TRBJ2-6; D perhaps matches TRBD1 (5 bases). CDR3 length: 16 amino acids. Per the germline V gene, CDR1 is SGHRS and CDR2 is YFSETQ. V was clipped by 0 bases and J by 4 bases, with 11 bases between them. CDR3 DNA sequence: TGCGCCAGCAGCTTGGCAAGGGGTTCCGGGGCCAACGTCCTGACTTTC. Translation gives CASSLARGSGANVLTF.

CDR3 loop: CASRGESDTQYF. The CDR3 nucleotides read TGTGCCAGCAGGGGGGAGTCAGATACGCAGTATTTT. The rearrangement uses TRBV2 and TRBJ2-3; possibly TRBD1 or TRBD2 for D (5 bases each). V lost 6 bases and J 4 bases, leaving 8 bases between the germline ends. CDR1 and CDR2 from the germline V gene are SNHLY and FYNNEI. The CDR3 spans 12 residues.

This clone was detected only once. The rearrangement uses TRBV4-1 and TRBJ1-2; the D gene is possibly TRBD1 (5 bases). CDR3 length: 13 amino acids. The germline V gene has CDR1 MGHRA and CDR2 YSYEKL. Trimming took off 5 bases at V and 2 bases at J, with 9 bases between the two ends. In DNA, the CDR3 is TGCGCCAGCAGCTTTAGACAGAACTATGGCTACACCTTC. Amino acid sequence: CASSFRQNYGYTF.

The J gene is TRBJ2-6, the V gene TRBV28; D gene ambiguous. Germline-derived CDR1 and CDR2 are MDHEN and SYDVKM. The CDR3 has 15 residues. V gave up 5 bases and J gave up 0 bases, with 8 bases separating them. DNA for the CDR3: TGTGCCAGCAGTCCACCGGGCTCTGGGGCCAACGTCCTGACTTTC. Protein: CASSPPGSGANVLTF.

This chain uses TRBV1 with TRBJ1-5; no DNA check was done on the table's D call, TRBD1. TRBV1 is annotated as a pseudogene. The CDR3 sequence is 17 residues long. The CDR3 region is CTSSHDRPGGRNQPQHF. Here the CDR3 DNA reads TGCACCAGCAGCCACGATCGTCCAGGGGGCCGAAATCAGCCCCAGCATTTT.

This sequence joins TRBV27 and TRBJ2-3, with TRBD2 matching 14 bases. From germline, CDR1 is MNHEY and CDR2 SMNVEV (reference sequence). This CDR3 contains 16 residues. V was clipped by 6 bases and J by 6 bases; unmatched bases: 8. The CDR3 region is CASRGLAGGLGDTQYF. The CDR3 region has the DNA TGTGCCAGCAGAGGACTAGCGGGAGGCTTAGGCGATACGCAGTATTTT.

This clone has just a few counts. This chain links TRBV7-9 with TRBJ1-1; D ambiguous. This CDR3 comprises 14 residues. V lost 7 bases and J 6 bases, leaving 18 bases between the germline ends. Germline CDR1 SEHNR, CDR2 FQNEAQ (reference sequence). The CDR3 sequence: CASNEGPSLPEAFF. CDR3 nucleotide sequence: TGTGCCAGCAACGAAGGCCCCTCCCTACCTGAAGCTTTCTTT.

V is TRBV28 and J is TRBJ1-6; D is ambiguous. This CDR3 has 15 residues. Germline V gene lookup returns CDR1 MDHEN and CDR2 SYDVKM. V lost 2 bases to trimming and J lost 10 bases, with 15 bases between them. The CDR3 spells CASSLMAGGGSPLHF. In DNA, the CDR3 is TGTGCCAGCAGTTTAATGGCAGGTGGTGGGTCACCCCTCCACTTT.

This clone has a single count. The chain links TRBV5-1 to TRBJ2-5; weak D call: TRBD2 (5 bases). Trimming cost V 0 bases and J 1 base, with 10 bases left between them. Germline V CDR1 and CDR2: SGHRS, YFSETQ. There are 15 residues in the CDR3. As DNA, the CDR3 is TGCGCCAGCAGCTTGGCCGGAGGAGGCCAAGAGACCCAGTACTTC. This gives the protein CASSLAGGGQETQYF.

The CDR3, as DNA: TGCGCCAGCAGCTTGGACCAGGGGAGGCGGGAAAAACTGTTTTTT. It encodes CASSLDQGRREKLFF. The chain couples TRBV5-1 to TRBJ1-4, with D perhaps TRBD1 (6 bases). V was trimmed by 0 bases and J by 8 bases, leaving 14 bases between them. CDR1 and CDR2 (germline): SGHRS, YFSETQ. The CDR3 covers 15 residues.

The rearrangement uses TRBV30 and TRBJ1-6; 9 nucleotides match TRBD1. The CDR3 extends over 14 amino acids. Trimming took 4 bases from V and 7 from J; bases not matched to a gene: 5. Per the germline V gene, CDR1 is GTSNPN and CDR2 is SVGIG (reference sequence). Written as DNA, the CDR3 is TGTGCCTGGACGGGACAGGGAGGAAATTCACCCCTCCACTTT. It encodes CAWTGQGGNSPLHF.

CDR3 residues: CASSSGPAKEQFF. For the CDR3, the DNA is TGTGCCAGCAGCTCTGGGCCGGCAAAGGAGCAGTTCTTC. The chain has TRBV5-6 and TRBJ2-1, with D unresolved. Looked up from germline, CDR1 is SGHDT and CDR2 is YYEEEE. Trimming took off 3 bases at V and 10 bases at J, with 14 bases between the two ends. The CDR3 contains 13 residues.

V is TRBV12-3 or TRBV12-4 and J is TRBJ2-5; 8 bases are shared with TRBD1. The V segment lost 3 bases and the J segment 4 bases; nucleotides outside the gene matches: 1. CDR3 size: 13 residues. The CDR3 DNA reads as TGTGCCAGCAGTTTCGGACAGGGAGAGACCCAGTACTTC. This encodes CASSFGQGETQYF.

This clone was counted once. The chain uses TRBV18 and TRBJ2-3; 11 bases fit TRBD2. The germline CDR1 and CDR2 sequences are KGHSH and LQKENI. J was trimmed by 0 bases and V by 3 bases; bases with no gene match: 11. The CDR3 contains 19 residues. CDR3 DNA sequence: TGTGCCAGCTCACCCCAACTAGCGGGAGTAAGGGGTAGCACAGATACGCAGTATTTT. It encodes CASSPQLAGVRGSTDTQYF.

The V call is TRBV14, the J call TRBJ2-7; D gene unclear. The V gene's germline CDR1 is SGHDN and CDR2 FVKESK. V lost 0 bases to trimming and J lost 3 bases, with 12 bases between them. This CDR3 is 15 amino acids long. The CDR3 here is CASSQEVENLYEQYF. CDR3 nucleotides: TGTGCCAGCAGCCAAGAGGTTGAGAACCTCTACGAGCAGTACTTC.

The J gene is TRBJ2-1, the V gene TRBV18; D is perhaps TRBD1 (6 bases). The germline V gene has CDR1 KGHSH and CDR2 LQKENI. Trimming cost V 3 bases and J 8 bases, with 11 bases left between them. The CDR3 runs 13 residues. The CDR3 nucleotides are TGTGCCAGCTCACCTCAGGGGCCCTATGAGCAGTTCTTC. Amino acid sequence: CASSPQGPYEQFF.

This clone was seen ten or more times. The gene calls are TRBV19 and TRBJ2-7; 9 bases are shared with TRBD1. CDR3 length: 15 residues. Germline trimming cut 3 bases from V and 3 bases from J; bases unmatched to any gene: 6. Germline V lookup: CDR1 LNHDA, CDR2 SQIVND (reference sequence). The CDR3 region has the DNA TGTGCCAGTAGTATGGGGACAGGGCATGGCTACGAGCAGTACTTC. Its protein is CASSMGTGHGYEQYF. Looking up the rest from reference TRBV19 and TRBJ2-7 gives the full variable domain: DGGITQSPKYLFRKEGQNVTLSCEQNLNHDAMYWYRQDPGQGLRLIYYSQIVNDFQKGDIAEGYSVSREKKESFPLTVTSAQKNPTAFYLCASSMGTGHGYEQYFGPGTRLTVT.

The chain employs TRBV2 and TRBJ2-1; D is uncertain. The CDR3 has 14 amino acids. V lost 6 bases and J 3 bases, leaving 12 bases between the germline ends. Germline assignment: CDR1 SNHLY and CDR2 FYNNEI. The chain's CDR3 is CASREPQYYNEQFF. CDR3 sequence (DNA): TGTGCCAGCAGAGAACCACAGTACTACAATGAGCAGTTCTTC.

This rearrangement joins TRBV12-5 to TRBJ2-1; no clear D. Germline V gives CDR1 LGHNT, CDR2 FRNRAP. V lost 5 bases and J lost 8, with 7 bases in between. This CDR3 has 11 amino acids. CDR3: CASGPPHEQFF. The CDR3 DNA sequence: TGTGCTAGTGGTCCCCCCCATGAGCAGTTCTTC.

The rearrangement links TRBV28 to TRBJ1-3; 7 bases align to TRBD1. The CDR3 is 15 amino acids. V gave up 7 bases and J gave up 0 bases; unmatched junction bases: 6. The germline V gene encodes CDR1 MDHEN and CDR2 SYDVKM. The CDR3 DNA sequence: TGTGCCAGCATACAGGGGTCCAGCTCTGGAAACACCATATATTTT. Protein product: CASIQGSSSGNTIYF.

The rearrangement uses TRBV10-3 and TRBJ2-2, with TRBD1 identical over 7 bases. In germline, CDR1 is ENHRY, CDR2 SYGVKD. V was clipped by 4 bases and J by 4 bases; unmatched bases: 6. This CDR3 is built from 15 residues. In DNA form, the CDR3 reads TGTGCCATCAGTGCGACAGGGCCCCCCACCGGGGAGCTGTTTTTT. Residues: CAISATGPPTGELFF.

The chain recombines TRBV27 with TRBJ2-2; TRBD2 might be the D (6 bases). This CDR3 contains 14 residues. The V end lost 6 bases, the J end lost 4 bases, and 12 bases lay between the germline ends. Looked up from germline, CDR1 is MNHEY and CDR2 is SMNVEV (reference sequence). The CDR3: CASSLSGGTGELFF. The CDR3 nucleotides are TGTGCCAGCAGCCTTAGCGGTGGCACCGGGGAGCTGTTTTTT.

This CDR3 reads CASSQPPGNEQFF. In DNA form, the CDR3 reads TGCGCCAGCAGCCAACCTCCGGGCAATGAGCAGTTCTTC. The gene calls are TRBV4-1 and TRBJ2-1, with unresolved D. Deletions cut 2 bases from V and 6 bases from J, with 8 bases between. CDR1 is MGHRA and CDR2 is YSYEKL in the germline V gene. This CDR3 is built from 13 residues.

This chain joins TRBV11-2 and TRBJ1-2, with a tentative D call TRBD1 (6 bases). Trimming removed 0 bases from V and 8 bases from J, with 10 bases in between. CDR3 size: 13 residues. The germline V gene encodes CDR1 SGHAT and CDR2 FQNNGV. The CDR3 DNA sequence: TGTGCCAGCAGCTTAGAGGGGGGGCGCGGCTACACCTTC. It codes for CASSLEGGRGYTF.

Only one count was recorded for this clone. The chain recombines TRBV12-3 or TRBV12-4 with TRBJ1-1, with D uncertain. The CDR3 has 12 amino acids. V dropped 6 bases and J dropped 6 bases, with 11 bases sitting between them. The CDR3 region is CASSARRAEAFF. The CDR3 DNA sequence: TGTGCCAGCAGCGCCCGGCGAGCTGAAGCTTTCTTT.

This chain joins TRBV7-8 and TRBJ2-5; D perhaps matches TRBD2 (6 bases). Trimming cost V 1 base and J 4 bases, with 10 bases left between them. Germline V CDR1 and CDR2: SGHVS, FQNEAQ. The CDR3 is made up of 14 amino acids. CDR3 amino acids: CASSLGLGTETQYF. The CDR3 DNA sequence: TGTGCCAGCAGCTTAGGACTAGGGACAGAGACCCAGTACTTC. The entire variable domain, with the rest obtained from reference TRBV7-8 and TRBJ2-5, is as follows: GAGVSQSPRYKVAKRGQDVALRCDPISGHVSLFWYQQALGQGPEFLTYFQNEAQLDKSGLPSDRFFAERPEGSVSTLKIQRTQQEDSAVYLCASSLGLGTETQYFGPGTRLLVL.

This clone was observed a handful of times. The chain links TRBV4-1 to TRBJ2-2; TRBD1 agrees at 7 bases. The length of the CDR3 is 13 residues. Trimming cost V 11 bases and J 2 bases; bases outside gene matches: 5. In germline, CDR1 is MGHRA, CDR2 YSYEKL. CDR3 in amino acids: CAVRDSNTGELFF. DNA for the CDR3: TGCGCCGTCCGGGACAGCAACACCGGGGAGCTGTTTTTT.

Only one count was recorded for this clone. The chain couples TRBV9 to TRBJ1-1, with D unresolved. Germline CDR1 is SGDLS and CDR2 is YYNGEE. V gave up 0 bases and J gave up 7 bases, with 13 bases separating them. This CDR3 has 14 residues. The CDR3 DNA reads TGTGCCAGCAGCGTAGAAATACGGGCAGTTGAAGCTTTCTTT. It specifies CASSVEIRAVEAFF.

The V call is TRBV4-2, the J call TRBJ1-2; TRBD1 matches at 9 bases. The CDR3 consists of 15 residues. In germline, CDR1 is LGHNA, CDR2 YNFKEQ. Trimming cost V 1 base and J 7 bases; bases outside gene matches: 7. The chain's CDR3 is CASSQGDRESAGYTF. CDR3 in DNA: TGTGCCAGCAGCCAAGGGGACAGGGAGAGTGCTGGCTACACCTTC.

The chain is built from TRBV7-3 and TRBJ2-3, with 12 bases that match TRBD2. J gave up 0 bases and V 5 bases, and 9 bases lay outside the gene matches. Germline CDR1 and CDR2: SGHTA and FQGTGA. This CDR3 spans 18 amino acids. CDR3 sequence (DNA): TGTGCCAGCAGCCGTCCGACTAGCGGGGGCCCCAGCACAGATACGCAGTATTTT. Protein: CASSRPTSGGPSTDTQYF.